These T cell receptor beta chains were read from a single sample in a study of shared clonotypes between healthy human individuals. TCRdb's copy holds only in-frame clones and misses some; the assay was immunoSEQ multiplex PCR. Of 630,000 or so clones detected, about 98% appear once; the ten largest clones hold 0.3%. The sequenced material came from naive CD8+ T cells sorted from blood. Receptors were obtained from a man aged 25 to 40 in good health. Both conserved end residues are part of each CDR3. The order of the fields is D gene, CDR3 length, J gene, clone size, V gene, CDR3 DNA, CDR3 protein. D genes are given only for firm matches. Clone size is not always given. Where it is, it says once, few, many or a class for expanded clones.

d_gene: -
len: 15
j_gene: TRBJ2-5
abundance: -
v_gene: TRBV9
CDR3nt: TGTGCCAGCAGCGTAGTGGGTAGCCCCCAAGAGACCCAGTACTTC
CDR3aa: CASSVVGSPQETQYF

d_gene: -
len: 16
j_gene: TRBJ2-5
abundance: -
v_gene: TRBV5-4
CDR3nt: TGTGCCAGCAGCTTGGCCCGGGACCAGAGTGCAGAGACCCAGTACTTC
CDR3aa: CASSLARDQSAETQYF

d_gene: -
len: 15
j_gene: TRBJ2-1
abundance: -
v_gene: TRBV12-5
CDR3nt: TGTGCTAGTGGTTTTGGTAGGGACCGCCGAGATGAGCAGTTCTTC
CDR3aa: CASGFGRDRRDEQFF

d_gene: -
len: 17
j_gene: TRBJ1-1
abundance: -
v_gene: TRBV5-4
CDR3nt: TGTGCCAGCAATGGGGAGGGGAGGGTACAACCCCACACTGAAGCTTTCTTT
CDR3aa: CASNGEGRVQPHTEAFF

d_gene: -
len: 15
j_gene: TRBJ2-1
abundance: once
v_gene: TRBV5-1
CDR3nt: TGCGCCAGCAGCCTTACTAGGTCTATGTACAATGAGCAGTTCTTC
CDR3aa: CASSLTRSMYNEQFF

d_gene: -
len: 13
j_gene: TRBJ2-7
abundance: -
v_gene: TRBV5-5
CDR3nt: TGTGCCAGCAACCCGACAGACTCCTACGAGCAGTACTTC
CDR3aa: CASNPTDSYEQYF

d_gene: TRBD1
len: 14
j_gene: TRBJ2-7
abundance: once
v_gene: TRBV13
CDR3nt: TGTGCCAGCAGCTCGGGACAGGGTGTGATCGAGCAGTACTTC
CDR3aa: CASSSGQGVIEQYF

d_gene: -
len: 10
j_gene: TRBJ2-1
abundance: -
v_gene: TRBV7-9
CDR3nt: TGTGCCAGCAGCTTTGGGGAGCAGTTCTTC
CDR3aa: CASSFGEQFF

d_gene: -
len: 15
j_gene: TRBJ2-7
abundance: -
v_gene: TRBV28
CDR3nt: TGTGCCAGCAGTTTTCGGGGCATGCGCTCCTACGAGCAGTACTTC
CDR3aa: CASSFRGMRSYEQYF

d_gene: -
len: 14
j_gene: TRBJ2-5
abundance: -
v_gene: TRBV15
CDR3nt: TGTGCCACCAGCAGTTTCTCGGGGTTAGAGACCCAGTACTTC
CDR3aa: CATSSFSGLETQYF

d_gene: TRBD1
len: 15
j_gene: TRBJ2-2
abundance: -
v_gene: TRBV7-9
CDR3nt: TGTGCCAGCAGCATTTGGGACAGGGCCACCGGGGAGCTGTTTTTT
CDR3aa: CASSIWDRATGELFF

d_gene: -
len: 15
j_gene: TRBJ2-1
abundance: -
v_gene: TRBV7-9
CDR3nt: TGTGCCAGCAGCTCCACAGGGATCTCCTACAATGAGCAGTTCTTC
CDR3aa: CASSSTGISYNEQFF

d_gene: -
len: 12
j_gene: TRBJ2-7
abundance: -
v_gene: TRBV7-9
CDR3nt: TGTGCCAGCAGCTTTAAACGGTACGAGCAGTACTTC
CDR3aa: CASSFKRYEQYF

d_gene: -
len: 15
j_gene: TRBJ2-1
abundance: -
v_gene: TRBV2
CDR3nt: TGTGCCAGCAGTGGTGGGGCCAGCGTCAACAATGAGCAGTTCTTC
CDR3aa: CASSGGASVNNEQFF

d_gene: -
len: 14
j_gene: TRBJ2-7
abundance: -
v_gene: TRBV5-1
CDR3nt: TGCGCCAGCAGCTTGGGTCAGGCCGGCTACGAGCAGTACTTC
CDR3aa: CASSLGQAGYEQYF

d_gene: -
len: 15
j_gene: TRBJ1-5
abundance: -
v_gene: TRBV9
CDR3nt: TGTGCCAGCAGCGTCAGTGCGGGAAGCAATCAGCCCCAGCATTTT
CDR3aa: CASSVSAGSNQPQHF

d_gene: -
len: 11
j_gene: TRBJ1-1
abundance: -
v_gene: TRBV20-1
CDR3nt: TGCAGTGCTAGAGCCGAAACTGAAGCTTTCTTT
CDR3aa: CSARAETEAFF

d_gene: TRBD2
len: 16
j_gene: TRBJ2-1
abundance: -
v_gene: TRBV13
CDR3nt: TGTGCCAGCAGCTTAGAAACTAGCGGACCCTACAATGAGCAGTTCTTC
CDR3aa: CASSLETSGPYNEQFF

d_gene: TRBD1
len: 16
j_gene: TRBJ2-7
abundance: -
v_gene: TRBV6-1
CDR3nt: TGTGCCAGCAGTGAATGGAGCAGGGGGAGCGTCTACGAGCAGTACTTC
CDR3aa: CASSEWSRGSVYEQYF

d_gene: TRBD1
len: 13
j_gene: TRBJ1-2
abundance: -
v_gene: TRBV9
CDR3nt: TGTGCCAGCAGCTCGACAGGGTCCTATGGCTACACCTTC
CDR3aa: CASSSTGSYGYTF

d_gene: TRBD2
len: 14
j_gene: TRBJ2-7
abundance: -
v_gene: TRBV28
CDR3nt: TGTGCCAGCAGTGTGGCGGGAGTGGGCTACGAGCAGTACTTC
CDR3aa: CASSVAGVGYEQYF

d_gene: -
len: 15
j_gene: TRBJ2-2
abundance: -
v_gene: TRBV27
CDR3nt: TGTGCCAGCAGTTTGGGGAGGGGGAGGCTCGGGGAGCTGTTTTTT
CDR3aa: CASSLGRGRLGELFF

d_gene: -
len: 15
j_gene: TRBJ2-2
abundance: -
v_gene: TRBV6-5
CDR3nt: TGTGCCAGCAGTTTGGACAGCTTGAACACCGGGGAGCTGTTTTTT
CDR3aa: CASSLDSLNTGELFF

d_gene: TRBD2
len: 12
j_gene: TRBJ2-1
abundance: -
v_gene: TRBV10-2
CDR3nt: TGCGCCACGGGAAAAGGGGAGGGTGAGCAGTTCTTC
CDR3aa: CATGKGEGEQFF

d_gene: -
len: 14
j_gene: TRBJ2-6
abundance: -
v_gene: TRBV30
CDR3nt: TGTGCCTGGAGTGAGGGTTCTGGGGCCAACGTCCTGACTTTC
CDR3aa: CAWSEGSGANVLTF

d_gene: TRBD2
len: 15
j_gene: TRBJ2-1
abundance: -
v_gene: TRBV15
CDR3nt: TGTGCCACCAGCAGAGGACTAGCGGGAGGAAATGAGCAGTTCTTC
CDR3aa: CATSRGLAGGNEQFF

d_gene: TRBD1
len: 13
j_gene: TRBJ2-5
abundance: -
v_gene: TRBV2
CDR3nt: TGTGCCAGCTCGACAGGGCCTCAAGAGACCCAGTACTTC
CDR3aa: CASSTGPQETQYF

d_gene: -
len: 16
j_gene: TRBJ2-2
abundance: -
v_gene: TRBV7-3
CDR3nt: TGTGCCAGCAGCTTAATCCACAATTTGAACACCGGGGAGCTGTTTTTT
CDR3aa: CASSLIHNLNTGELFF

d_gene: TRBD1
len: 14
j_gene: TRBJ1-1
abundance: -
v_gene: TRBV6-1
CDR3nt: TGTGCCAGCACTAGACAGGGGATAAACACTGAAGCTTTCTTT
CDR3aa: CASTRQGINTEAFF

d_gene: -
len: 16
j_gene: TRBJ2-1
abundance: -
v_gene: TRBV11-3
CDR3nt: TGTGCCAGCAGCCCCCCCGTAGTATCCTCCCACAATGAGCAGTTCTTC
CDR3aa: CASSPPVVSSHNEQFF

d_gene: -
len: 13
j_gene: TRBJ2-7
abundance: -
v_gene: TRBV6-1
CDR3nt: TGTGCCAGCAGTGAAACAAGCTCCTACGAGCAGTACTTC
CDR3aa: CASSETSSYEQYF

d_gene: -
len: 12
j_gene: TRBJ2-3
abundance: -
v_gene: TRBV29-1
CDR3nt: TGCAGCGTTTTACTGGGCACAGATACGCAGTATTTT
CDR3aa: CSVLLGTDTQYF

d_gene: TRBD1
len: 19
j_gene: TRBJ2-6
abundance: -
v_gene: TRBV11-2
CDR3nt: TGTGCCAGCAGCGTTTCACCGGGACAGGGGGCAACTGGGGCCAACGTCCTGACTTTC
CDR3aa: CASSVSPGQGATGANVLTF

d_gene: TRBD1
len: 11
j_gene: TRBJ1-1
abundance: -
v_gene: TRBV6-5
CDR3nt: TGTGCCAGCGGGACAGTCGATGAAGCTTTCTTT
CDR3aa: CASGTVDEAFF

d_gene: -
len: 15
j_gene: TRBJ2-2
abundance: -
v_gene: TRBV27
CDR3nt: TGTGCCAGCAGTTTATCTGGGGGGCTTAGCGGGGAGCTGTTTTTT
CDR3aa: CASSLSGGLSGELFF

d_gene: TRBD2
len: 16
j_gene: TRBJ2-1
abundance: -
v_gene: TRBV5-1
CDR3nt: TGCGCCAGCAGCTTGGTGGGGACTAGCGGGGTCAATGAGCAGTTCTTC
CDR3aa: CASSLVGTSGVNEQFF

d_gene: -
len: 13
j_gene: TRBJ1-5
abundance: -
v_gene: TRBV27
CDR3nt: TGTGCCAGCAGTTTCCAGGCCAATCAGCCCCAGCATTTT
CDR3aa: CASSFQANQPQHF

d_gene: -
len: 16
j_gene: TRBJ1-1
abundance: -
v_gene: TRBV6-6
CDR3nt: TGTGCCAGCAGTTACCCAACAGAGTACTTGAACACTGAAGCTTTCTTT
CDR3aa: CASSYPTEYLNTEAFF

d_gene: -
len: 15
j_gene: TRBJ2-7
abundance: once
v_gene: TRBV16
CDR3nt: TGTGCCAGCAGCCGGTCGGGAGAGAGCTCCTACGAGCAGTACTTC
CDR3aa: CASSRSGESSYEQYF

d_gene: -
len: 14
j_gene: TRBJ2-1
abundance: -
v_gene: TRBV7-2
CDR3nt: TGTGCCAGCAGCTTAGAGTACAGCAACAATGAGCAGTTCTTC
CDR3aa: CASSLEYSNNEQFF

d_gene: TRBD2
len: 16
j_gene: TRBJ2-1
abundance: once
v_gene: TRBV6-1
CDR3nt: TGTGCCAGCAGTGAAGGACTAGCGGGAGGGTGGGATGAGCAGTTCTTC
CDR3aa: CASSEGLAGGWDEQFF

d_gene: -
len: 15
j_gene: TRBJ1-2
abundance: once
v_gene: TRBV18
CDR3nt: TGTGCCAGCTCACCGGAAGGGGGGGGCTCATATGGCTACACCTTC
CDR3aa: CASSPEGGGSYGYTF

d_gene: -
len: 15
j_gene: TRBJ2-7
abundance: -
v_gene: TRBV27
CDR3nt: TGTGCCAGCAGTTTTAGCCAGACTCGCTCCTACGAGCAGTACTTC
CDR3aa: CASSFSQTRSYEQYF

d_gene: -
len: 15
j_gene: TRBJ2-6
abundance: -
v_gene: TRBV2
CDR3nt: TGTGCCAGCAATCAAGGGGAACCTGGGGCCAACGTCCTGACTTTC
CDR3aa: CASNQGEPGANVLTF

d_gene: TRBD2
len: 17
j_gene: TRBJ2-3
abundance: -
v_gene: TRBV9
CDR3nt: TGTGCCAGCAGCGTAAATCCTAGCGGGAGGTTCCCAGATACGCAGTATTTT
CDR3aa: CASSVNPSGRFPDTQYF

d_gene: -
len: 13
j_gene: TRBJ2-1
abundance: -
v_gene: TRBV6-5
CDR3nt: TGTGCCAGCAGTTACAACCTGGTCAATGAGCAGTTCTTC
CDR3aa: CASSYNLVNEQFF

d_gene: -
len: 14
j_gene: TRBJ2-1
abundance: -
v_gene: TRBV9
CDR3nt: TGTGCCAGCAGCGTCTCGAGCTCCTACAATGAGCAGTTCTTC
CDR3aa: CASSVSSSYNEQFF

d_gene: -
len: 16
j_gene: TRBJ2-7
abundance: -
v_gene: TRBV28
CDR3nt: TGTGCCAGCAGTGAAAGACAGGCCCGGGGAGGGGTTGAGCAGTACTTC
CDR3aa: CASSERQARGGVEQYF

d_gene: TRBD2
len: 16
j_gene: TRBJ2-7
abundance: -
v_gene: TRBV29-1
CDR3nt: TGCAGCGCCGAGGGGCGGGAGGAGGGGCTATCCTACGAGCAGTACTTC
CDR3aa: CSAEGREEGLSYEQYF